The clone carrying this T cell receptor (beta chain) showed up many times. RNA transcripts were the source from which TCR beta CDR3 regions were amplified. The library came from an HTBI-primed first-round RT-PCR and a second-round multiplex PCR. MiXCR, run by TCRdb on the multiplex PCR reads, gives a single entry per CDR3 protein. Here the sample spans about 400,000 distinct CDR3 sequences, about 18% being singletons. The source of the sample is a study of Graves' ophthalmopathy and Graves' hyperthyroidism. Trimming stripped 5 bases from V and 7 bases from J, with 8 bases between. The germline V gene has CDR1 MNHEY and CDR2 SVGEGT. This CDR3 spans 11 amino acids.

J is TRBJ1-2 and V is TRBV6-2 or TRBV6-3; D remains unclear. Sequencing used peripheral blood. The sequence came from a woman younger than 35 with Graves' ophthalmopathy. The CDR3 sequence is CASSQTFGYTF. CDR3 in DNA: TGTGCCAGCAGTCAGACATTTGGCTACACCTTC.